These 27 T cell receptor beta chains were all obtained from the same sample, sequenced in a study of T cell repertoires in cytomegalovirus infection (dated by TCRdb to between 2017 and 2020). The reads were generated on an Illumina HiSeq 1500. The public reads were reprocessed in TCRdb via fastp at Q25 and MiXCR, keeping in-frame beta chains. Here each entry gathers all rows of one CDR3 protein and keeps the most common genes and DNA. The sample profile shows 200,000 to 300,000 distinct CDR3 sequences; around 9% of them were found once. The top ten hold less than 15% of the sample. Material: PBMCs. The receptor set was obtained from a human donor in good health (CMV status not recorded). Some clones in this sample may be carry-over from other donors' samples.

This clonotype was found a few times. The rearrangement uses TRBV7-2 and TRBJ2-5, with TRBD1 matching 7 bases. This CDR3 spans 13 amino acids. The V and J ends lost 7 bases and 5 bases, in that order; junction bases with no gene match: 7. Per germline, CDR1 SGHTA and CDR2 FQGNSA. The CDR3: CASTNQDRETQYF. As DNA, the CDR3 is TGTGCCAGCACCAACCAGGACAGGGAGACCCAGTACTTC.

This clonotype was detected many times. DNA for the CDR3: TGTGCCAGCAGTTTAGACGGACAGCTCCAAGAGACCCAGTACTTC. This sequence encodes CASSLDGQLQETQYF. V gene TRBV12-3 or TRBV12-4 combines with J gene TRBJ2-5, with D maybe TRBD1 (6 bases). CDR3 length equals 15 residues. V lost 1 base and J lost 1, with 10 bases in between.

This clonotype appeared many times. The V and J genes are TRBV7-2 and TRBJ2-1, with D uncertain. Germline CDR1 and CDR2: SGHTA and FQGNSA. Trimming cost V 8 bases and J 6 bases, with 14 bases left between them. The length of the CDR3 is 13 residues. As DNA, the CDR3 is TGTGCCAGCTCCGGGCGGAACCTCAATGAGCAGTTCTTC. Residues: CASSGRNLNEQFF.

This clonotype was seen at least ten times. V usage is TRBV7-2 and J usage is TRBJ2-1, with TRBD2 identical over 11 bases. The germline V gene has CDR1 SGHTA and CDR2 FQGNSA. This CDR3 is built from 19 residues. V was pared by 0 bases and J by 2 bases, with 9 bases of the junction left unmatched. The CDR3 sequence: CASSLATLAGGRTYNEQFF. In DNA, the CDR3 is TGTGCCAGCAGCTTAGCGACGCTAGCGGGGGGCAGGACCTACAATGAGCAGTTCTTC.

This clonotype was observed a few times. V gene TRBV27 combines with J gene TRBJ2-7; a possible D gene is TRBD2 (6 bases). V lost 2 bases and J lost 4, with 9 bases in between. Germline V gives CDR1 MNHEY, CDR2 SMNVEV (reference sequence). The CDR3 is 13 residues long. The CDR3 spells CASSLKRGYEQYF. CDR3 nucleotide sequence: TGTGCCAGCAGTTTAAAACGGGGGTACGAGCAGTACTTC.

This clonotype was detected ten times or more. The chain recombines TRBV10-3 with TRBJ2-5; no reliable D call. V shed 2 bases and J shed 0 bases, with 7 bases lying between them. The CDR3 extends over 14 amino acids. Germline V gene sequence: CDR1 ENHRY, CDR2 SYGVKD. CDR3 nucleotides: TGTGCCATCAGTGAGCCCCCGAACCAAGAGACCCAGTACTTC. It codes for CAISEPPNQETQYF.

Many counts were recorded for this clonotype. The chain joins TRBV7-2 to TRBJ1-2; D unclear. Trimming shortened V by 2 bases and J by 3 bases, and 10 bases separated the two germline ends. This CDR3 has 14 residues. From germline, CDR1 is SGHTA and CDR2 FQGNSA. CDR3 DNA sequence: TGTGCCAGCAGCTTAAGTTGGGTCGACTATGGCTACACCTTC. This sequence encodes CASSLSWVDYGYTF.

This chain uses TRBV7-9 with TRBJ2-7; TRBD2 aligns across 9 bases. V trimming: 5 bases; J trimming: 6 bases; junction bases outside the gene matches: 11. Germline CDR1 reads SEHNR; CDR2 reads FQNEAQ (reference sequence). The CDR3 has 15 amino acids. The CDR3 loop reads CASSKKMGLAGEQYF. As DNA, the CDR3 is TGTGCCAGCAGCAAAAAAATGGGACTAGCCGGCGAGCAGTACTTC.

This clonotype was detected many times. The J gene is TRBJ1-2, the V gene TRBV14, with no clear D. Trimming cost V 5 bases and J 8 bases, with 18 bases left between them. This CDR3 comprises 14 residues. In germline, CDR1 is SGHDN, CDR2 FVKESK. The CDR3, as DNA: TGTGCCAGCAGCGCGGACGGTGGCTTGGTAGGCTACACCTTC. Translation: CASSADGGLVGYTF.

This clonotype was detected many times. This chain connects TRBV20-1 to TRBJ1-1, with TRBD1 matching over 7 bases. The length of the CDR3 is 15 residues. The V segment lost 3 bases and the J segment 6 bases; nucleotides outside the gene matches: 13. CDR1 is DFQATT, CDR2 SNEGSKA, per germline (reference sequence). In nucleotides, the CDR3 is TGCAGTGCTAGTTATACCTCCAGGGGGGGTGCTGAAGCTTTCTTT. Amino acids: CSASYTSRGGAEAFF.

Many counts were recorded for this clonotype. The rearrangement joins TRBV7-2 to TRBJ1-1, with 9 bases that match TRBD1. After removal of 1 base from V and 0 bases from J, the junction contained 6 bases not matched to a gene. CDR1 and CDR2 from the germline V gene are SGHTA and FQGNSA. The CDR3 extends over 17 amino acids. The CDR3 nucleotides are TGTGCCAGCAGCTTAGTTGGGACAGGGACATTGAACACTGAAGCTTTCTTT. Its protein is CASSLVGTGTLNTEAFF.

This rearrangement joins TRBV7-9 to TRBJ1-4; D not resolved. Germline CDR1 is SEHNR and CDR2 is FQNEAQ (reference sequence). With 4 bases removed from V and 0 bases from J, the gap between germline ends came to 12 bases. This CDR3 comprises 16 residues. CDR3 DNA: TGTGCCAGCAGCTCCGATCCTGCTGCAACTAATGAAAAACTGTTTTTT. Translated, it gives CASSSDPAATNEKLFF.

This clonotype was observed a handful of times. This chain uses TRBV20-1 with TRBJ1-1; the D is unclear. This CDR3 region has 15 residues. The ends were cut back, 5 bases at V and 3 bases at J, with 19 bases in the middle. CDR1 DFQATT and CDR2 SNEGSKA come from the germline V gene (reference sequence). Here the CDR3 DNA reads TGCAGTGCTCGGAGGCTGGGGTTCTCAGACACTGAAGCTTTCTTT. Translation gives CSARRLGFSDTEAFF.

The chain couples TRBV5-1 to TRBJ2-7, with no clear D. The V and J ends lost 1 base and 7 bases respectively, with 12 bases between them. The CDR3 length is 13 residues. Germline CDR1 is SGHRS and CDR2 is YFSETQ. CDR3 loop: CASSLRAGGEQYF. The CDR3 DNA reads as TGCGCCAGCAGCTTGAGGGCCGGTGGGGAGCAGTACTTC.

The chain has TRBV29-1 and TRBJ2-1; 10 nucleotides line up with TRBD2. The CDR3 runs to 16 residues. Germline V gives CDR1 SQVTM, CDR2 ANQGSEA. The V segment lost 2 bases and the J segment 4 bases; nucleotides outside the gene matches: 8. CDR3 sequence reads: CSVESPSGGPYNEQFF. The CDR3, as DNA: TGCAGCGTTGAAAGTCCTAGCGGGGGCCCATACAATGAGCAGTTCTTC.

The chain links TRBV12-5 to TRBJ2-3; no definite D call. The V and J ends lost 2 bases and 0 bases respectively, with 9 bases between them. The CDR3 length is 15 residues. CDR1 is LGHNT, CDR2 FRNRAP, per germline. This CDR3 reads CASGLLKGSTDTQYF. CDR3 bases: TGTGCTAGTGGTTTGTTAAAGGGCAGCACAGATACGCAGTATTTT. Combining the CDR3 with reference TRBV12-5 and TRBJ2-3 gives the whole variable domain DARVTQTPRHKVTEMGQEVTMRCQPILGHNTVFWYRQTMMQGLELLAYFRNRAPLDDSGMPKDRFSAEMPDATLATLKIQPSEPRDSAVYFCASGLLKGSTDTQYFGPGTRLTVL.

The table lists this clonotype with many counts. The V call is TRBV7-2, the J call TRBJ2-7; 11 bases align to TRBD2. V shed 0 bases and J 1 base; nucleotides not matched to a gene: 11. CDR3 length: 19 amino acids. Looked up from germline, CDR1 is SGHTA and CDR2 is FQGNSA. DNA for the CDR3: TGTGCCAGCAGCTTAGCGAGGGCTAGCGGGGGGCTCCGGTCCTACGAGCAGTACTTC. Its protein product is CASSLARASGGLRSYEQYF.

This clonotype was recorded at least ten times. The chain is built from TRBV10-3 and TRBJ2-1; D call uncertain. Germline CDR1 ENHRY, CDR2 SYGVKD. V was clipped by 8 bases and J by 4 bases, with 15 bases between them. The CDR3 runs 14 residues. The CDR3 protein is CAIGGEAAYNEQFF. As DNA, the CDR3 is TGTGCCATCGGTGGGGAAGCCGCATACAATGAGCAGTTCTTC.

This clonotype was counted at least ten times. The chain links TRBV6-6 to TRBJ2-3; the D gene is possibly TRBD2 (6 bases). Germline CDR1 reads MNHNY; CDR2 reads SVGAGI (reference sequence). Trimming took off 4 bases at V and 0 bases at J, with 29 bases between the two ends. CDR3 length equals 21 residues. This CDR3 is CASSWPRKLAQTHSSTDTQYF. The CDR3 DNA sequence: TGTGCCAGCAGTTGGCCAAGGAAACTAGCCCAAACTCACTCTAGCACAGATACGCAGTATTTT.

This clonotype has at least ten counts. This chain uses TRBV7-2 with TRBJ2-7; TRBD1 aligns across 9 bases. V was pared by 4 bases and J by 2 bases, with 12 bases of the junction left unmatched. This CDR3 is 17 amino acids long. CDR1 and CDR2 from the germline V gene are SGHTA and FQGNSA. The CDR3 loop is CASSYSGTGYTPYEQYF. The CDR3 bases are TGTGCCAGCAGCTATTCCGGGACAGGGTATACCCCCTACGAGCAGTACTTC.

Only a few counts were recorded for this clonotype. The rearrangement uses TRBV19 and TRBJ2-4; TRBD1 matches 7 bases. Germline values: CDR1 LNHDA, CDR2 SQIVND (reference sequence). The CDR3 spans 16 residues. V shed 5 bases and J 2 bases; nucleotides not matched to a gene: 9. CDR3 in DNA: TGTGCCAGTAGTGTTACATCACAGGGGACCAAAAACATTCAGTACTTC. Protein sequence: CASSVTSQGTKNIQYF.

V gene TRBV14 combines with J gene TRBJ1-3, with a tentative D call TRBD1 (6 bases). The V and J ends lost 0 bases and 0 bases respectively, with 18 bases between them. The CDR3 has 19 residues. Germline CDR1 SGHDN, CDR2 FVKESK. CDR3 loop: CASSQDWGGIPFSGNTIYF. The CDR3 nucleotides read TGTGCCAGCAGCCAAGATTGGGGGGGCATCCCTTTCTCTGGAAACACCATATATTTT.

The CDR3 sequence: CASSYSGQLLSSYNEQFF. CDR3 in DNA: TGTGCCAGCAGTTACTCGGGACAACTACTGAGCTCCTACAATGAGCAGTTCTTC. The rearrangement uses TRBV6-2 or TRBV6-3 and TRBJ2-1; D is possibly TRBD1 (6 bases). Germline V lookup: CDR1 MNHEY, CDR2 SVGEGT. V gave up 0 bases and J gave up 0 bases, with 15 bases separating them. The CDR3 is made up of 18 amino acids.

This clonotype has ten or more counts. The V call is TRBV7-2, the J call TRBJ1-2; a weak D match, TRBD1 (5 bases). Between the trimmed V and J ends, which lost 2 bases and 1 base, there was a span of 11 bases. The CDR3 contains 15 residues. The germline gives CDR1 SGHTA, CDR2 FQGNSA. CDR3 residues: CASSLKMDNNYGYTF. CDR3 nucleotides: TGTGCCAGCAGCTTAAAAATGGACAATAACTATGGCTACACCTTC.

This clonotype was recorded many times. V gene TRBV11-2 combines with J gene TRBJ2-5, with 8 bases aligning to TRBD2. The CDR3 is 14 residues long. J lost 3 bases, V lost 5 bases, and 5 bases had no gene match. Germline V lookup: CDR1 SGHAT, CDR2 FQNNGV. The CDR3 DNA follows: TGTGCCAGCAGCGCATTTAGCGGGAAAGAGACCCAGTACTTC. This sequence encodes CASSAFSGKETQYF.

This clonotype was observed many times. A junction boundary mismatches the germline segment, possibly from a read error. The chain couples TRBV7-2 to TRBJ2-2, with D maybe TRBD1 (5 bases). CDR1 is SGHTA, CDR2 FQGNSA, per germline. This CDR3 is 14 amino acids long. The CDR3 DNA reads as TGTGCCAGCAGATTAGGGGCTAACACCGGGGAGCTGTTTTTT. This codes for CASRLGANTGELFF.

This clonotype was seen at least ten times. The rearrangement uses TRBV20-1 and TRBJ2-1, with TRBD2 identical over 12 bases. This CDR3 comprises 15 residues. Germline V lookup: CDR1 DFQATT, CDR2 SNEGSKA (reference sequence). V gave up 4 bases and J gave up 10 bases; unmatched junction bases: 11. CDR3 region: CSATLAGGNRGEQFF. For the CDR3, the DNA is TGCAGTGCTACCCTAGCGGGAGGGAACCGGGGGGAGCAGTTCTTC.